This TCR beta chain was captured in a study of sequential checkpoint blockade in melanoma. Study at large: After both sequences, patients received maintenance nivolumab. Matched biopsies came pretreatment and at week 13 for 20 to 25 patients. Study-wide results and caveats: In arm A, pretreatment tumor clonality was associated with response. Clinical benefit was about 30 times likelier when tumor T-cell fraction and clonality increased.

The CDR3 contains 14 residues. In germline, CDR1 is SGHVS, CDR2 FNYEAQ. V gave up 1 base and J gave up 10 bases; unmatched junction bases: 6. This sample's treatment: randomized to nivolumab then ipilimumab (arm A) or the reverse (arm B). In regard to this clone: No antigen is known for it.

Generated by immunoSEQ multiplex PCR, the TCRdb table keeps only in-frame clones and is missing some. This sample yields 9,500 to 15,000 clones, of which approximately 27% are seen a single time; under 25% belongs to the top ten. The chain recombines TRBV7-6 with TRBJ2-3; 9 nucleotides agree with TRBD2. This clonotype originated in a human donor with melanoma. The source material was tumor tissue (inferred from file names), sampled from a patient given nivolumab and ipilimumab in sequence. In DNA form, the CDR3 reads TGTGCCAGCAGCTTAGTAAGCGGGGGGATTGCGCAGTATTTT. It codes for CASSLVSGGIAQYF.